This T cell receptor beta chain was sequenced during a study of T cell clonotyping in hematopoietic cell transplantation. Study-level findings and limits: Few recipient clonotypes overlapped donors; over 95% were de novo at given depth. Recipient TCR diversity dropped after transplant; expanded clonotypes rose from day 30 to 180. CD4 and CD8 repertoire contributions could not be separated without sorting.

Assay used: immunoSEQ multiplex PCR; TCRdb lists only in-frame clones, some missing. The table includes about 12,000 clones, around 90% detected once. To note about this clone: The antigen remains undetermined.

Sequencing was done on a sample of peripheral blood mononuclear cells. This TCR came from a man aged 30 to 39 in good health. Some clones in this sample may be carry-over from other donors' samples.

CDR3 coding DNA: TGTGCCAGCAGTGTAGAGGGACGGGGCACAGATACGCAGTATTTT. It codes for CASSVEGRGTDTQYF. The V and J genes are TRBV6-4 and TRBJ2-3; D tentatively fits TRBD1 or TRBD2 (5 bases each). V shed 4 bases and J shed 1 base, with 12 bases lying between them. The germline V gene has CDR1 MRHNA and CDR2 SNTAGT. The CDR3 sequence is 15 residues long.